This T cell receptor beta chain was identified during a study of OX40 agonist ivuxolimab in advanced cancers. Clones were sequenced by immunoSEQ multiplex PCR, and TCRdb holds only the in-frame ones, with some missing. The sample holds some 19,000 clones, 68% seen once. V lost 2 bases, J lost 4 bases, and 4 bases stayed unmatched. The CDR3 covers 14 residues. Per the germline V gene, CDR1 is SGHDT and CDR2 is YYEEEE. The sample here was CD4+ or CD8+ T cells sorted from blood, taken in a trial of the OX40 agonist ivuxolimab. This receptor was taken from an adult with an advanced solid tumor such as melanoma, head and neck, liver or kidney cancer. This chain uses TRBV5-6 with TRBJ2-7; the match to TRBD1 covers 9 bases. The CDR3 region is CASSFGTGLYEQYF. In nucleotides, the CDR3 is TGTGCCAGCAGCTTTGGGACAGGGTTGTACGAGCAGTACTTC.